These 8 T cell receptor beta chains originate from one sample sequenced in a study of cytomegalovirus exposure and HLA in healthy donors. PCR involved 60 Vbeta and 13 Jbeta primers. Measured with immunoSEQ multiplex PCR; TCRdb has only the in-frame clones, and not every one. The sample consists of approximately 110,000 clones, 80% of them appearing once. The sample consisted of PBMCs. These receptors were taken from a middle-aged man in good health and CMV-seronegative.

V usage is TRBV7-9 and J usage is TRBJ2-3; no definite D call. CDR3 size: 14 residues. V gave up 1 base and J gave up 3 bases, with 8 bases separating them. CDR1 is SEHNR and CDR2 is FQNEAQ in the germline V gene (reference sequence). This CDR3 is CASSLDRVTDTQYF. In DNA, the CDR3 is TGTGCCAGCAGCTTAGATAGAGTTACAGATACGCAGTATTTT.

This chain connects TRBV6-5 to TRBJ2-7; D remains ambiguous. The CDR3 is 12 amino acids. Germline lookup yields CDR1 MNHEY and CDR2 SVGAGI. Deletions cut 6 bases from V and 6 bases from J, with 12 bases between. The CDR3, as DNA: TGTGCCAGCAGCTCCTCCACGGGCGAGCAGTACTTC. Encoded protein: CASSSSTGEQYF.

This clone occurred once. A read error may produce the germline difference seen at one junction end. The chain recombines TRBV10-3 with TRBJ1-4, with TRBD1 matching over 7 bases. Germline values: CDR1 ENHRY, CDR2 SYGVKD. The length of the CDR3 is 12 residues. The chain's CDR3 is CAISGQGEKLLF. The DNA for the CDR3 is TGTGCCATCAGTGGACAGGGAGAAAAACTGCTTTTT.

The gene calls are TRBV7-9 and TRBJ1-3, with D unclear. V was clipped by 6 bases and J by 1 base, with 10 bases between them. The CDR3 has 14 residues. Germline V CDR1 and CDR2: SEHNR, FQNEAQ (reference sequence). CDR3 in amino acids: CASSSGMSGNTIYF. In nucleotides, the CDR3 is TGTGCCAGCAGTTCGGGGATGTCTGGAAACACCATATATTTT.

This clone was seen only once. The chain combines TRBV7-9 with TRBJ2-1; a weak D match, TRBD2 (5 bases). The V end lost 1 base, the J end lost 8 bases, and 15 bases lay between the germline ends. The CDR3 sequence is 15 residues long. Looked up from germline, CDR1 is SEHNR and CDR2 is FQNEAQ (reference sequence). CDR3 region: CASSLDSLRRDEQFF. In DNA, the CDR3 is TGTGCCAGCAGCTTAGATAGTCTCCGGCGGGATGAGCAGTTCTTC.

This clone has just one count. The gene calls are TRBV5-6 and TRBJ2-7, with 7 positions matching TRBD2. V lost 4 bases to trimming and J lost 2 bases; unmatched junction nucleotides: 6. CDR1 and CDR2 (germline): SGHDT, YYEEEE. The CDR3 sequence is 14 residues long. CDR3 in amino acids: CASSQAGLPYEQYF. CDR3 in DNA: TGTGCCAGCAGCCAAGCGGGACTCCCCTACGAGCAGTACTTC.

This chain uses TRBV5-1 with TRBJ2-5, with TRBD2 matching over 7 bases. The CDR3 is 15 residues long. The germline gives CDR1 SGHRS, CDR2 YFSETQ. J gave up 2 bases and V 1 base, and 5 bases lay outside the gene matches. The DNA for the CDR3 is TGCGCCAGCAGCTTGAGCGGGGCCATTCAAGAGACCCAGTACTTC. As protein: CASSLSGAIQETQYF.

The chain combines TRBV5-5 with TRBJ1-1; D remains ambiguous. The germline V gene has CDR1 SGHKS and CDR2 YYEKEE (reference sequence). The ends were cut back, 2 bases at V and 1 base at J, with 9 bases in the middle. The CDR3 is 14 residues long. The DNA for the CDR3 is TGTGCCAGCAGCTTCTCGGGGTCGAACACTGAAGCTTTCTTT. Amino acid sequence: CASSFSGSNTEAFF.